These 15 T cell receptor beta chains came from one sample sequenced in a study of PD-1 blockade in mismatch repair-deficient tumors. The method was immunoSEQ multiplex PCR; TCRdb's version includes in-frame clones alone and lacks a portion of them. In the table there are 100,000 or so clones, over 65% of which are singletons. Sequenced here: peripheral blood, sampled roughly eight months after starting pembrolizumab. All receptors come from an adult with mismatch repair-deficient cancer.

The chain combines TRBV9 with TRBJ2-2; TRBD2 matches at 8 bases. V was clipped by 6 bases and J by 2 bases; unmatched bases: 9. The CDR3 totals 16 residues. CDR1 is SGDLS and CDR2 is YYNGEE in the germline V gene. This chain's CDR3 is CASNPTLAANTGELFF. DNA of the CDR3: TGTGCCAGCAACCCTACACTAGCGGCTAACACCGGGGAGCTGTTTTTT.

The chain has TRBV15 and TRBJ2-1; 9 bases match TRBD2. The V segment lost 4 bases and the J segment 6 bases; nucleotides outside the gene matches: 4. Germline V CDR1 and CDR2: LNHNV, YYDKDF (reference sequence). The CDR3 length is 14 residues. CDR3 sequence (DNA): TGTGCCACCAGCACCGGGACTAGCAGCAATGAGCAGTTCTTC. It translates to CATSTGTSSNEQFF.

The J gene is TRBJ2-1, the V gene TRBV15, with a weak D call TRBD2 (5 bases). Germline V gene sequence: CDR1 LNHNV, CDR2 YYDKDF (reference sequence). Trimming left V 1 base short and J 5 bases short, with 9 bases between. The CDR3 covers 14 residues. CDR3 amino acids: CATSRGEMNNEQFF. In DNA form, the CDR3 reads TGTGCCACCAGCAGAGGGGAGATGAACAATGAGCAGTTCTTC.

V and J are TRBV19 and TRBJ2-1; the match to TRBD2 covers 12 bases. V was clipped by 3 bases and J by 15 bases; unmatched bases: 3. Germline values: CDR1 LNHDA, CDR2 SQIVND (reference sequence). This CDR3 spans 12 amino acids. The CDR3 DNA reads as TGTGCCAGTAGTATTGGACTAGCGGGAAGGTTCTTC. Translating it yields CASSIGLAGRFF.

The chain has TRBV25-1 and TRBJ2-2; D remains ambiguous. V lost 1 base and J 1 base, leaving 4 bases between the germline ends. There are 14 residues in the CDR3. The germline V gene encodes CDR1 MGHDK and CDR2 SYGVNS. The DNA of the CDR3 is TGTGCCAGCAGTGAATCCCAGAACACCGGGGAGCTGTTTTTT. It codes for CASSESQNTGELFF. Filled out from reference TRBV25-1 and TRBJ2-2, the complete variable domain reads EADIYQTPRYLVIGTGKKITLECSQTMGHDKMYWYQQDPGMELHLIHYSYGVNSTEKGDLSSESTVSRIRTEHFPLTLESARPSHTSQYLCASSESQNTGELFFGEGSRLTVL.

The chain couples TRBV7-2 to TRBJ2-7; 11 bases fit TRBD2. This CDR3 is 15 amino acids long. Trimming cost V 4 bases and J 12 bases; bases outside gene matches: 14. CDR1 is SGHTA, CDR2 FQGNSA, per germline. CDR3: CASSSGLADPTEGYF. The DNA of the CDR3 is TGTGCCAGCAGCTCGGGACTAGCGGATCCTACGGAGGGGTACTTC.

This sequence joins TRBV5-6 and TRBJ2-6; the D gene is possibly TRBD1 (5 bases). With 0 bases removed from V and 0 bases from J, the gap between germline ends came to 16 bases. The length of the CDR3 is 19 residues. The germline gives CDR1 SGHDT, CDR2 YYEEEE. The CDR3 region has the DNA TGTGCCAGCAGCTTGGAGCCCAGGGTTACCCCCTCTGGGGCCAACGTCCTGACTTTC. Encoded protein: CASSLEPRVTPSGANVLTF.

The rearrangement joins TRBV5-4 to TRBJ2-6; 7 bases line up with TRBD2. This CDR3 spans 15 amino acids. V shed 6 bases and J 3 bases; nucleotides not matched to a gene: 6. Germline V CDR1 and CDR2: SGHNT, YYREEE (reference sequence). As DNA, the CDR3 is TGTGCCAGCAACTCTCCGGGGGGTGGGGCCAACGTCCTGACTTTC. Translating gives CASNSPGGGANVLTF. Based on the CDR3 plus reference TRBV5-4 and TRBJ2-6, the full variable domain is ETGVTQSPTHLIKTRGQQVTLRCSSQSGHNTVSWYQQALGQGPQFIFQYYREEENGRGNFPPRFSGLQFPNYSSELNVNALELDDSALYLCASNSPGGGANVLTFGAGSRLTVL.

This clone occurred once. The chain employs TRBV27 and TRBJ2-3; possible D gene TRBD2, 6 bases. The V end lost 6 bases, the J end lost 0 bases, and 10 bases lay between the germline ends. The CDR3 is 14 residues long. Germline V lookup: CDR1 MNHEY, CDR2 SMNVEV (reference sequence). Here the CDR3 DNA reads TGTGCCAGCAGGCCGGGGGAAAGCACAGATACGCAGTATTTT. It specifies CASRPGESTDTQYF.

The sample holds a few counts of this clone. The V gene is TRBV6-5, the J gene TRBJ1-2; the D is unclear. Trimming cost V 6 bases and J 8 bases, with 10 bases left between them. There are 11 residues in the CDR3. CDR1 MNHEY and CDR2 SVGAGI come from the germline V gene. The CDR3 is CASRFGRGYTF. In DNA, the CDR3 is TGTGCCAGCAGATTCGGGCGCGGCTACACCTTC.

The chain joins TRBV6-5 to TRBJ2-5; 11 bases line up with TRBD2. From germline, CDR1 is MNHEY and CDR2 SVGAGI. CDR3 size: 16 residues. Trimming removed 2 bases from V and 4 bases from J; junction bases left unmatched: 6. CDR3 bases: TGTGCCAGCAGTTACGCGGGGACTAGCGGCGGAGAGACCCAGTACTTC. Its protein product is CASSYAGTSGGETQYF.

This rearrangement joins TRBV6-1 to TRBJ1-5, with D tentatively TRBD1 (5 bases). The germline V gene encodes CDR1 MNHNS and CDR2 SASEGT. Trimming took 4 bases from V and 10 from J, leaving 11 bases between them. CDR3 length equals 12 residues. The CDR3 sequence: CASSGTPQPQHF. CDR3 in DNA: TGTGCCAGCAGTGGGACACCACAACCCCAGCATTTT.

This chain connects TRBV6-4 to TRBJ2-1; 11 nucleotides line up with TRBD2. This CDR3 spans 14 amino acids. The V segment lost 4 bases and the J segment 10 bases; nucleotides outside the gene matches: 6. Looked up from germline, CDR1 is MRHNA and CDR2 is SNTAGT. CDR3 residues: CASSVAGGPYEQFF. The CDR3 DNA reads TGTGCCAGCAGTGTAGCGGGAGGGCCATACGAGCAGTTCTTC.

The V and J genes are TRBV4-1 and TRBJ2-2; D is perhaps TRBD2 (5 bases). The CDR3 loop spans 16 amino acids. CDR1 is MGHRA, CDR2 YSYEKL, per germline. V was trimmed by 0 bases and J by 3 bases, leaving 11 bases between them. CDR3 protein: CASSQDWSGDTGELFF. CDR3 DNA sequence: TGCGCCAGCAGCCAAGATTGGAGCGGCGACACCGGGGAGCTGTTTTTT.

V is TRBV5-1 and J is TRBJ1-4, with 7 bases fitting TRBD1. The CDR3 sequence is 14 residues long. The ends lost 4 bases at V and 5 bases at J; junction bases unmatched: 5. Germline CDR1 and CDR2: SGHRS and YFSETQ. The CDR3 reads CASSRPGQNEKLFF. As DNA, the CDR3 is TGCGCCAGCAGCCGCCCGGGACAGAATGAAAAACTGTTTTTT.